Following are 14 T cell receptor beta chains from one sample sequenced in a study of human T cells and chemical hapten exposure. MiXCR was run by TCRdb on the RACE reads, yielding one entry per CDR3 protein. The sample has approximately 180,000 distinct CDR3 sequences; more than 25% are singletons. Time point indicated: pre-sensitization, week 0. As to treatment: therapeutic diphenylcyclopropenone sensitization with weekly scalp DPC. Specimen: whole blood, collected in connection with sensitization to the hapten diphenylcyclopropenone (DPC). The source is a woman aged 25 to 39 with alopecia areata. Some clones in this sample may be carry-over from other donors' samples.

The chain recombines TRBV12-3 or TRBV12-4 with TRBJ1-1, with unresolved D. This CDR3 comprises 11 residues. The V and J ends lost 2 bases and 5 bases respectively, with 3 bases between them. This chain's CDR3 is CASSLKTEAFF. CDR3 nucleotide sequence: TGTGCCAGCAGTTTAAAGACTGAAGCTTTCTTT.

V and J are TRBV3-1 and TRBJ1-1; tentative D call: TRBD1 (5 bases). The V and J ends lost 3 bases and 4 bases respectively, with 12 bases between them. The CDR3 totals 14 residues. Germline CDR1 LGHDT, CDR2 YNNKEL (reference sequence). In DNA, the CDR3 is TGTGCCAGCAGCCATTCAGGGTATAGCACTGAAGCTTTCTTT. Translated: CASSHSGYSTEAFF.

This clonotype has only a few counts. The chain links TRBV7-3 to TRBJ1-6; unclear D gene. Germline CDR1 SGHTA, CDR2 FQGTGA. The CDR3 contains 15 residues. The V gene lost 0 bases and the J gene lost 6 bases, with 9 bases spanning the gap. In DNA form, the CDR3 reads TGTGCCAGCAGCTTAACACCCGGGAGTAATTCACCCCTCCACTTT. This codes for CASSLTPGSNSPLHF.

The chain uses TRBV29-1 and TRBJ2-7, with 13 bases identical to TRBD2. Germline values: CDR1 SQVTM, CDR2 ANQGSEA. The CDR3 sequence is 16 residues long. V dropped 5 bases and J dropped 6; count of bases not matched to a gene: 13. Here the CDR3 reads CSVTGTSGKTFSEQYF. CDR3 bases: TGCAGCGTTACCGGGACTAGCGGGAAAACCTTCTCCGAGCAGTACTTC.

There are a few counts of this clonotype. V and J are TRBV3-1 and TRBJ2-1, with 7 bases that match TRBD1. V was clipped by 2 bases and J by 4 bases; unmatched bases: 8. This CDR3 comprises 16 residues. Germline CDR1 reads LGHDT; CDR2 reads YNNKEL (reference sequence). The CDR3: CASSQIIGTEYNEQFF. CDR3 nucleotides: TGTGCCAGCAGCCAAATCATCGGGACAGAATACAATGAGCAGTTCTTC.

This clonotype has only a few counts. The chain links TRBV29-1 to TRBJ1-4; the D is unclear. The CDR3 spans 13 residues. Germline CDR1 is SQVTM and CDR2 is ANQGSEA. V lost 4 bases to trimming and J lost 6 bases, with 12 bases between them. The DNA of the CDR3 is TGCAGCGTTGTCGGCGGACGAGATGAAAAACTGTTTTTT. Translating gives CSVVGGRDEKLFF. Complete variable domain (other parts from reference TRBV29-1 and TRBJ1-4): SAVISQKPSRDICQRGTSLTIQCQVDSQVTMMFWYRQQPGQSLTLIATANQGSEATYESGFVIDKFPISRPNLTFSTLTVSNMSPEDSSIYLCSVVGGRDEKLFFGSGTQLSVL.

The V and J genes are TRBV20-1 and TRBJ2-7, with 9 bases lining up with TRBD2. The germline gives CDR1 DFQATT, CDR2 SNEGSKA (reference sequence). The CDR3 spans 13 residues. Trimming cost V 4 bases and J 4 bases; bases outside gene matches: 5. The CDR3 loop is CSANSGGGYEQYF. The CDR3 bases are TGCAGTGCTAATAGCGGGGGAGGGTACGAGCAGTACTTC.

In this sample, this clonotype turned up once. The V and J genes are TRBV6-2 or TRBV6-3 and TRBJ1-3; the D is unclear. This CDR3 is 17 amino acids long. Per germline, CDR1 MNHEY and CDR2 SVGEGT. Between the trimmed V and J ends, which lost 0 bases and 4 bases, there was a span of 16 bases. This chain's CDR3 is CASSYSAAWYGGNTIYF. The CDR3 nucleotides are TGTGCCAGCAGTTACTCGGCAGCATGGTATGGCGGAAACACCATATATTTT.

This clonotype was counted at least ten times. In DNA, the CDR3 is TGCAGCGTTGAGCCCGGGGAGACTGAAGCTTTCTTT. It codes for CSVEPGETEAFF. V gene TRBV29-1 combines with J gene TRBJ1-1, with D uncertain. Germline values: CDR1 SQVTM, CDR2 ANQGSEA. Trimming took off 3 bases at V and 5 bases at J, with 10 bases between the two ends. There are 12 residues in the CDR3.

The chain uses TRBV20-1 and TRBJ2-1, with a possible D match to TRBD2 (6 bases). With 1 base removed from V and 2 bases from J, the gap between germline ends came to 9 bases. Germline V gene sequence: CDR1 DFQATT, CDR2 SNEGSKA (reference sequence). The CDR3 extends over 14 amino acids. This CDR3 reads CSARVGGPYNEQFF. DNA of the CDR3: TGCAGTGCTAGAGTGGGGGGACCCTACAATGAGCAGTTCTTC.

The CDR3 here is CSARDRKGSYNSPLHF. The CDR3 coding sequence is TGCAGTGCTAGAGATCGGAAGGGGTCCTATAATTCACCCCTCCACTTT. The genes are TRBV20-1 and TRBJ1-6; perhaps TRBD1 as D (5 bases). Germline V gene sequence: CDR1 DFQATT, CDR2 SNEGSKA (reference sequence). Trimming took 0 bases from V and 1 from J, leaving 10 bases between them. The CDR3 is made up of 16 amino acids.

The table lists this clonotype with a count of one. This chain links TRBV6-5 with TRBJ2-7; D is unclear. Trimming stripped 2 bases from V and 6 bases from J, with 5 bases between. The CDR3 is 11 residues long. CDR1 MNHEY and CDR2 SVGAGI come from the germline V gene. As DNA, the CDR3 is TGTGCCAGCAGTTACGGCGCCGAGCAGTACTTC. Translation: CASSYGAEQYF.

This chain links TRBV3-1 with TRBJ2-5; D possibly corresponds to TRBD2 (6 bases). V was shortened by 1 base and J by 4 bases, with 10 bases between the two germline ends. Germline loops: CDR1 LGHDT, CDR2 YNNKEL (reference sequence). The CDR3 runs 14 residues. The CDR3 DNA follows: TGTGCCAGCAGCCAAGTTCCGGGGGTAGAGACCCAGTACTTC. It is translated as CASSQVPGVETQYF.

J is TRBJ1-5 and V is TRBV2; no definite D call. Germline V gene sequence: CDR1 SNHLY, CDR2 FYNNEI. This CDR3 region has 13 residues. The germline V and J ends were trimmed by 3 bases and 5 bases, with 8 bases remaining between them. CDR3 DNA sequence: TGTGCCAGCAGTGACGGGAGAGATCAGCCCCAGCATTTT. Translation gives CASSDGRDQPQHF. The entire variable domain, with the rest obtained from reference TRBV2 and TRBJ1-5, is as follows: EPEVTQTPSHQVTQMGQEVILRCVPISNHLYFYWYRQILGQKVEFLVSFYNNEISEKSEIFDDQFSVERPDGSNFTLKIRSTKLEDSAMYFCASSDGRDQPQHFGDGTRLSIL.